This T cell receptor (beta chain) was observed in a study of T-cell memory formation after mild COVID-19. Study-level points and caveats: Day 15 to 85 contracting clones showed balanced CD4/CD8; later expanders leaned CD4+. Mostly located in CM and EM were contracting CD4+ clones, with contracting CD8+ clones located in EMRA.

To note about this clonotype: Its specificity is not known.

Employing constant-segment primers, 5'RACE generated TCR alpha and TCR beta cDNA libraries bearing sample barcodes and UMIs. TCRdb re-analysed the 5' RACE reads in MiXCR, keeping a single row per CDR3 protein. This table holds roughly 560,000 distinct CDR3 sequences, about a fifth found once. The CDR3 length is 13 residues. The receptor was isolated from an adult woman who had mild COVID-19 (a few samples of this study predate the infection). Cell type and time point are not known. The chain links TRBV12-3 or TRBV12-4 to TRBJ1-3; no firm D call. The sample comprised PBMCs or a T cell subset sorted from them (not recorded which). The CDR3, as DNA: TGTGCGATGCGCCAAGCCTCTGGAAACACCATATATTTT. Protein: CAMRQASGNTIYF.